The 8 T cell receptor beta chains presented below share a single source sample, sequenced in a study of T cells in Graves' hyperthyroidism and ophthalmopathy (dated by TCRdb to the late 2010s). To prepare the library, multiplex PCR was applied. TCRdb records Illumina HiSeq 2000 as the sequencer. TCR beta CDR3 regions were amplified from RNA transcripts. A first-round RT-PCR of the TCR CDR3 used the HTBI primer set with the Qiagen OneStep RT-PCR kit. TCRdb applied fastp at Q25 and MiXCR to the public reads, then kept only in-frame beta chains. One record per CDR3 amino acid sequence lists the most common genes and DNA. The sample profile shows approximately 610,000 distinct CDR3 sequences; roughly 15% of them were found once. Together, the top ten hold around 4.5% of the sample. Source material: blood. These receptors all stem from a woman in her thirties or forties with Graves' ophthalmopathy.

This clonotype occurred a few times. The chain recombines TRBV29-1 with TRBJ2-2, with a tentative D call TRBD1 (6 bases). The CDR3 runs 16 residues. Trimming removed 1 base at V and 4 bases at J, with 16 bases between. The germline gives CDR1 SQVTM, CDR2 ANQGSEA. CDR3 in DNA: TGCAGCGTTGAAGTGGTCAGGGGATTTGGCACCGGGGAGCTGTTTTTT. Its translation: CSVEVVRGFGTGELFF.

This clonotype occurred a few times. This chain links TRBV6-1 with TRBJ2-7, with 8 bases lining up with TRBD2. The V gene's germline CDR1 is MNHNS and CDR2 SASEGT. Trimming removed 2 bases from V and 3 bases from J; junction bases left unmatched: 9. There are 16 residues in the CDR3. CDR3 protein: CASSEPIREGIYEQYF. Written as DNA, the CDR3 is TGTGCCAGCAGTGAACCAATTCGGGAGGGAATCTACGAGCAGTACTTC.

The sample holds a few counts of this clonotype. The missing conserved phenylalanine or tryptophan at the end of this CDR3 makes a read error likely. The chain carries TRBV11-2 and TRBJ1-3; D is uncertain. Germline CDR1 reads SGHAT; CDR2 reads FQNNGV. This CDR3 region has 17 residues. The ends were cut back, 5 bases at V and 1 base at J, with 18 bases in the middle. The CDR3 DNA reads TGTGCCAGCAGCCTGTTCTGGGATATTAAATCTGGAAACACCATATATCTT. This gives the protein CASSLFWDIKSGNTIYL.

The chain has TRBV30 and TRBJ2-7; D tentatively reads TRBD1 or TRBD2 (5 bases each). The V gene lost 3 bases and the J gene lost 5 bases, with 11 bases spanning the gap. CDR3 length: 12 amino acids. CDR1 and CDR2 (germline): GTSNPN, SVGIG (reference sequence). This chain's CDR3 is CAWSRGENEQYF. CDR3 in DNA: TGTGCCTGGAGCCGAGGGGAGAACGAGCAGTACTTC.

The CDR3 DNA sequence: TGTGCCAGCAGGGACGGGGGAGAACTAGCCAAAAACATTCAGTACTTC. Its protein product is CASRDGGELAKNIQYF. The J gene is TRBJ2-4, the V gene TRBV11-2; possible D gene TRBD2, 6 bases. CDR1 and CDR2 (germline): SGHAT, FQNNGV. V was trimmed by 6 bases and J by 0 bases, leaving 15 bases between them. The CDR3 covers 16 residues. Drawing the rest from reference TRBV11-2 and TRBJ2-4, the complete variable domain is EAGVAQSPRYKIIEKRQSVAFWCNPISGHATLYWYQQILGQGPKLLIQFQNNGVVDDSQLPKDRFSAERLKGVDSTLKIQPAKLEDSAVYLCASRDGGELAKNIQYFGAGTRLSVL.

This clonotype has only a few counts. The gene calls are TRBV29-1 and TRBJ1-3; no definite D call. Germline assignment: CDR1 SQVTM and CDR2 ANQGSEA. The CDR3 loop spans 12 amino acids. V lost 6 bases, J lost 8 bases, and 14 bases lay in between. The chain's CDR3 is CSVEGTSDTIYF. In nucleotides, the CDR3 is TGCAGCGTCGAGGGTACCTCGGACACCATATATTTT.

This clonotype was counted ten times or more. CDR3 region: CAITGTYSSEAFF. The CDR3 DNA follows: TGTGCCATCACAGGGACCTACTCCAGTGAAGCTTTCTTT. This chain joins TRBV10-3 and TRBJ1-1; TRBD1 is a possible D gene (5 bases). This CDR3 contains 13 residues. Per germline, CDR1 ENHRY and CDR2 SYGVKD. The V gene lost 7 bases and the J gene lost 7 bases, with 16 bases spanning the gap.

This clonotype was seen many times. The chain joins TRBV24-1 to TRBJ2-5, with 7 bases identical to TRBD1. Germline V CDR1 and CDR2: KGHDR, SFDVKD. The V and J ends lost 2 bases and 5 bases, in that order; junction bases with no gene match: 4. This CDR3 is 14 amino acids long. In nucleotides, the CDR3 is TGTGCCACCAGTGATTCAAGGGGGCACGAGACCCAGTACTTC. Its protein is CATSDSRGHETQYF.